Listed here are 13 T cell receptor beta chains from one sample, sequenced in a study of OX40 agonist ivuxolimab in advanced cancers. The assay was immunoSEQ multiplex PCR, and TCRdb's table has in-frame clones only and misses some. Here the sample spans 80,000 to 95,000 clones, around nine tenths being singletons. This specimen was CD4+ or CD8+ T cells sorted from blood, taken in a trial of the OX40 agonist ivuxolimab. The receptors shown here come from an adult with an advanced solid tumor such as melanoma, head and neck, liver or kidney cancer.

This chain joins TRBV6-5 and TRBJ1-5; unclear D gene. CDR1 is MNHEY, CDR2 SVGAGI, per germline. The CDR3 length is 13 residues. Trimming removed 2 bases at V and 2 bases at J, with 4 bases between. CDR3 amino acids: CASSYGGNQPQHF. Written as DNA, the CDR3 is TGTGCCAGCAGTTACGGGGGCAATCAGCCCCAGCATTTT.

J is TRBJ2-3 and V is TRBV18, with D maybe TRBD1 (5 bases). CDR1 KGHSH and CDR2 LQKENI come from the germline V gene. The CDR3 spans 14 residues. V lost 4 bases, J lost 2 bases, and 10 bases lay in between. The CDR3 is CASSQQGNTDTQYF. As DNA, the CDR3 is TGTGCCAGCTCACAGCAGGGAAACACAGATACGCAGTATTTT.

The V gene is TRBV5-6, the J gene TRBJ2-7; D is ambiguous. The CDR3 extends over 12 amino acids. V was shortened by 2 bases and J by 3 bases, with 6 bases between the two germline ends. Germline V gene sequence: CDR1 SGHDT, CDR2 YYEEEE. The DNA of the CDR3 is TGTGCCAGCAGCTTTTGGGGCTACGAGCAGTACTTC. Residues: CASSFWGYEQYF.

The chain employs TRBV5-6 and TRBJ2-5; possibly TRBD1 or TRBD2 for D (6 bases each). Germline V gives CDR1 SGHDT, CDR2 YYEEEE. V dropped 4 bases and J dropped 5 bases, with 15 bases sitting between them. The CDR3 totals 14 residues. The DNA of the CDR3 is TGTGCCAGCAGCGGAGGGGGTACCAGGGAGACCCAGTACTTC. Amino acids: CASSGGGTRETQYF.

The gene calls are TRBV27 and TRBJ2-3; possible D gene TRBD2, 6 bases. Trimming pared 3 bases from V and 5 bases from J, leaving 15 bases between. Germline values: CDR1 MNHEY, CDR2 SMNVEV (reference sequence). The CDR3 runs 15 residues. The CDR3 loop is CASSFSGGPGDTQYF. CDR3 sequence (DNA): TGTGCCAGCAGTTTTTCAGGAGGGCCGGGAGATACGCAGTATTTT.

The rearrangement links TRBV27 to TRBJ1-2, with D possibly being TRBD1 (6 bases). The CDR3 totals 14 residues. Germline-derived CDR1 and CDR2 are MNHEY and SMNVEV (reference sequence). V lost 6 bases and J lost 8, with 19 bases in between. In nucleotides, the CDR3 is TGTGCCAGCAGGCTACAGGGTAAAGGGGGAGGCTACACCTTC. Translated: CASRLQGKGGGYTF.

The gene calls are TRBV19 and TRBJ1-4; maybe TRBD1 (5 bases). Per the germline V gene, CDR1 is LNHDA and CDR2 is SQIVND (reference sequence). The V gene lost 6 bases and the J gene lost 2 bases, with 10 bases spanning the gap. The CDR3 contains 14 residues. CDR3 nucleotide sequence: TGTGCCAGTAGCCCGGGACTGACTAATGAAAAACTGTTTTTT. It encodes CASSPGLTNEKLFF.

The chain has TRBV15 and TRBJ1-2; no reliable D call. V was cut by 5 bases and J by 5 bases, with 15 bases left in between. CDR1 is LNHNV and CDR2 is YYDKDF in the germline V gene (reference sequence). The CDR3 has 14 amino acids. CDR3 sequence: CATSLNKVPYGYTF. The CDR3 DNA reads TGTGCCACCAGCCTAAATAAGGTCCCGTATGGCTACACCTTC. Supplemented by reference TRBV15 and TRBJ1-2, the full variable domain reads DAMVIQNPRYQVTQFGKPVTLSCSQTLNHNVMYWYQQKSSQAPKLLFHYYDKDFNNEADTPDNFQSRRPNTSFCFLDIRSPGLGDTAMYLCATSLNKVPYGYTFGSGTRLTVV.

This chain uses TRBV30 with TRBJ2-3; D uncertain. Looked up from germline, CDR1 is GTSNPN and CDR2 is SVGIG (reference sequence). The CDR3 totals 12 residues. The CDR3 sequence: CAVAVSTDTQYF. In nucleotides, the CDR3 is TGTGCTGTGGCGGTTAGCACAGATACGCAGTATTTT.

The chain has TRBV19 and TRBJ1-2; 10 bases fit TRBD1. V gave up 4 bases and J gave up 8 bases; unmatched junction bases: 7. Looked up from germline, CDR1 is LNHDA and CDR2 is SQIVND (reference sequence). This CDR3 is 14 amino acids long. The CDR3 coding sequence is TGTGCCAGTAGTAGCAGACAGGGGGCGAAAGGCTACACCTTC. It yields the protein CASSSRQGAKGYTF.

The chain couples TRBV12-5 to TRBJ2-5; the match to TRBD1 covers 8 bases. The CDR3 extends over 14 amino acids. The germline V gene encodes CDR1 LGHNT and CDR2 FRNRAP. Trimming at V came to 6 bases and at J to 1 base, leaving 4 bases not matched to a gene. DNA of the CDR3: TGTGCTAGTGGGAAAGGGACAGGCCAAGAGACCCAGTACTTC. Its protein is CASGKGTGQETQYF.

The J gene is TRBJ2-7, the V gene TRBV7-6; 8 bases line up with TRBD2. Germline loops: CDR1 SGHVS, CDR2 FNYEAQ. Germline trimming cut 5 bases from V and 6 bases from J; bases unmatched to any gene: 12. The CDR3 contains 15 residues. CDR3 sequence: CASSPLPGGPGEQYF. In nucleotides, the CDR3 is TGTGCCAGCAGCCCCCTCCCGGGGGGGCCTGGCGAGCAGTACTTC.

The chain uses TRBV5-1 and TRBJ2-5; possible D gene TRBD1, 6 bases. The ends were cut back, 4 bases at V and 5 bases at J, with 12 bases in the middle. The germline gives CDR1 SGHRS, CDR2 YFSETQ. The length of the CDR3 is 13 residues. CDR3 protein: CASSRTGRETQYF. The CDR3 nucleotides read TGCGCCAGCAGCCGAACAGGGCGGGAGACCCAGTACTTC.